This TCR beta chain was sequenced for a study of blood T cells in healthy people across ages (dated by TCRdb to the mid-2010s). About the full investigation: In model experiments, template switching captured about one uniquely barcoded TCR beta cDNA molecule for every two T cells. Using deep sequencing normalized with unique cDNA molecular identifiers, the study measured how TCR beta repertoire diversity changes with age. Donors were grouped into four age groups: young (average approximately 16 years), middle-aged (around 39), aged (around 60) and long-lived (roughly 80). To avoid experimental bias, donors of different ages were spread randomly across the sequencing lanes. For two donors (one aged 18 to 30 and one aged 80 or older), the study analyzed two additional independent replicas of 1 million unique cDNA reads from the same blood draw.

This clonotype was picked up a small number of times. Its antigen is not yet known. No base qualities exist here, and no much larger clone lies one base off it. What the work shows at the level of the full study, not this receptor alone: Because the CMV infection status of the donors was unknown, age-related changes in expanded clonotypes may potentially have been confounded. Since profiling was done on bulk unsorted PBMCs, naive and antigen-experienced compartments could not be conclusively compared. Compared with the aged group, the long-lived group had more naive CD4+ T cells, fewer expanded clones and increased TCR diversity, suggesting age selection. Total diversity estimates from one million sequenced T cells were considered lower bounds and underestimates. Observed TCR beta diversity per million T cells fell roughly linearly with age, and a significant reduction was already apparent by age roughly 40. There was a strong correlation between observed TCR beta diversity and the percentage of naive T cells measured by flow cytometry.

Systemically healthy Caucasian individuals from Russia, over 30 in total and aged roughly 6 to 100 years, were included as donors. Roughly 10 milliliters of peripheral blood were drawn from each donor into EDTA-treated Vacutainer tubes. Ficoll-Paque density-gradient centrifugation was used to isolate PBMCs, with at least 6 million obtained per sample. Total RNA was extracted from PBMCs with Trizol reagent, with at least 6 micrograms obtained per sample. Naive CD45RAhigh/CD27high T cell percentages were measured by flow cytometry on a PBMC aliquot from every donor. The library was made by 5' RACE. The reads were generated on an Illumina HiSeq 2500. A second PCR of about 6 to 11 cycles was run with a J-beta primer mix and a sample-barcoded 5' primer. A template-switch 5' adaptor carrying 12 random nucleotides introduced a unique molecular identifier onto each TCR beta cDNA molecule. Each sample yielded at least 3 million CDR3-containing paired-end reads. First-strand cDNA was synthesized from all RNA with the Mint cDNA synthesis kit, primed by a TRBC-specific oligonucleotide. Following uracil-DNA glycosylase treatment, a first 18-cycle PCR with universal primers M1SS and BC2_uni_R was performed on all cDNA. For the original study's pipeline: For normalization, 1 million high-quality reads, each with a distinct molecular identifier, were randomly selected from each sample. Instead of being binned into consensus sequences, reads with shared molecular identifiers were discarded. MiTCR, with a Q25 quality threshold and the strictest error-elimination algorithm, was used for CDR3 identification, clonotype clustering and error correction. A nonparametric unseen species model with Euler transformation was used to estimate a lower bound on total TCR beta diversity. TCRdb took the public reads, trimmed them with fastp at Q25, ran MiXCR for clone calling and kept in-frame beta chains. When rows share a CDR3 protein, they turn into one entry using the most common DNA and genes. TCRdb assigned the V and J calls; the authors' analysis was not used. The sample has 1.4 million or so distinct CDR3 sequences on record, roughly two fifths of them singletons. The top ten clonotypes cover around 4% of the sample.

Sequenced sample: blood. The receptor's source is a woman aged 18 to 35 in good health.

The CDR3 region has the sequence CASSAMGAYYNEQFF. In nucleotides, the sequence is TGTGCCAGCAGCGCAATGGGGGCGTACTACAATGAGCAGTTCTTC. The V gene is TRBV7-2 and the J gene is TRBJ2-1; the D gene is perhaps TRBD1, on 6 matching bases. The germline V gene specifies SGHTA as CDR1 and FQGNSA as CDR2. V is shortened by 5 bases, J by 3 bases, and the region joining them spans 14 bases. From cysteine to phenylalanine, the CDR3 is 15 amino acids long. The only DNA kept is the CDR3, 45 bases in frame from the first base. The full variable domain, with segments outside the CDR3 supplied by the reference TRBV7-2 and TRBJ2-1 proteins, appears as GAGVSQSPSNKVTEKGKDVELRCDPISGHTALYWYRQSLGQGLEFLIYFQGNSAPDKSGLPSDRFSAERTGGSVSTLTIQRTQQEDSAVYLCASSAMGAYYNEQFFGPGTRLTVL.